Listed here are 9 T cell receptor beta chains from one sample, sequenced in a study of blood T cell repertoires in COVID-19. Some clones are missing from TCRdb's copy, which holds only in-frame ones; the method was immunoSEQ multiplex PCR. Here the sample spans a few hundred thousand clones, about four fifths being singletons. Material: peripheral blood. The receptor source for this set is a person aged 70 to 79 with COVID-19, enrolled during active disease.

The chain couples TRBV19 to TRBJ1-3; tentative D call: TRBD1 (6 bases). Per the germline V gene, CDR1 is LNHDA and CDR2 is SQIVND (reference sequence). The CDR3 has 15 residues. With 5 bases removed from V and 0 bases from J, the gap between germline ends came to 11 bases. The CDR3 DNA follows: TGTGCCAGTAGTTCGACAGGTGACTCTGGAAACACCATATATTTT. Amino acids: CASSSTGDSGNTIYF.

In its sample, this clone was seen once. V usage is TRBV5-1 and J usage is TRBJ2-1, with a tentative D call TRBD1 (5 bases). The CDR3 loop spans 15 amino acids. V shed 3 bases and J shed 9 bases, with 19 bases lying between them. Germline assignment: CDR1 SGHRS and CDR2 YFSETQ. The CDR3 protein is CASSSTGSHQVEQFF. In nucleotides, the CDR3 is TGCGCCAGCAGCTCTACAGGATCCCACCAAGTTGAGCAGTTCTTC.

V usage is TRBV19 and J usage is TRBJ2-3; the match to TRBD2 covers 7 bases. Unmatched junction bases numbered 7, after V lost 4 bases and J lost 6 bases. The CDR3 spans 14 residues. The germline CDR1 and CDR2 sequences are LNHDA and SQIVND (reference sequence). The CDR3 nucleotides read TGTGCCAGTAGTAAACGACTAGCCGGGGATACGCAGTATTTT. Protein sequence: CASSKRLAGDTQYF.

This clone has just a few counts. This chain connects TRBV5-1 to TRBJ1-1; no definite D call. The CDR3 length is 16 residues. Trimming took 0 bases from V and 0 from J, leaving 12 bases between them. CDR1 and CDR2 (germline): SGHRS, YFSETQ. The CDR3 DNA reads TGCGCCAGCAGCTTGGTATCACGGGAGATGAACACTGAAGCTTTCTTT. As protein: CASSLVSREMNTEAFF.

V usage is TRBV4-3 and J usage is TRBJ2-2; D perhaps matches TRBD1 (6 bases). The CDR3 contains 14 residues. The germline CDR1 and CDR2 sequences are LGHNA and YSLEER. Trimming stripped 1 base from V and 6 bases from J, with 9 bases between. The CDR3 loop is CASSQGRGSGELFF. The CDR3 DNA is TGCGCCAGCAGCCAAGGAAGGGGGTCCGGGGAGCTGTTTTTT.

The rearrangement links TRBV6-6 to TRBJ2-1; 9 positions match TRBD1. Germline CDR1 reads MNHNY; CDR2 reads SVGAGI (reference sequence). This CDR3 spans 16 amino acids. Germline trimming cut 0 bases from V and 9 bases from J; bases unmatched to any gene: 9. CDR3 nucleotides: TGTGCCAGCAGTTACTCTCTTGGACAGGGGTTGGCTGAGCAGTTCTTC. Its translation: CASSYSLGQGLAEQFF.

The chain uses TRBV28 and TRBJ1-6; D gene uncertain. The CDR3 is 14 residues long. Looked up from germline, CDR1 is MDHEN and CDR2 is SYDVKM. V shed 4 bases and J shed 9 bases, with 13 bases lying between them. CDR3: CASSSTLGSSPLHF. CDR3 bases: TGTGCCAGCAGTTCCACCCTGGGGAGTTCACCCCTCCACTTT. The entire variable domain, with the rest obtained from reference TRBV28 and TRBJ1-6, is as follows: DVKVTQSSRYLVKRTGEKVFLECVQDMDHENMFWYRQDPGLGLRLIYFSYDVKMKEKGDIPEGYSVSREKKERFSLILESASTNQTSMYLCASSSTLGSSPLHFGNGTRLTVT.

V and J are TRBV6-5 and TRBJ1-2, with 7 positions matching TRBD1. Germline CDR1 reads MNHEY; CDR2 reads SVGAGI. The CDR3 runs 14 residues. Unmatched junction bases numbered 6, after V lost 0 bases and J lost 8 bases. This chain's CDR3 is CASSYSRQGVGYTF. The CDR3 bases are TGTGCCAGCAGTTACTCCCGACAGGGTGTCGGCTACACCTTC.

The V and J genes are TRBV19 and TRBJ2-1; D gene unclear. Germline CDR1 reads LNHDA; CDR2 reads SQIVND (reference sequence). The CDR3 contains 13 residues. Trimming cost V 5 bases and J 4 bases, with 9 bases left between them. As DNA, the CDR3 is TGTGCCAGTAGTTCCAACAGTTACAATGAGCAGTTCTTC. Its protein is CASSSNSYNEQFF.